A single sample gave rise to the 4 T cell receptor beta chains below, sequenced in a study of T cells in women clearing cervical HPV infection. Profiling relied on immunoSEQ multiplex PCR, and the TCRdb table lists in-frame clones only, not all of them. The table lists around 29,000 clones. The sequenced sample consisted of blood buffy coat. These receptors came from a woman between 18 and 75 years old with a cervical HPV16 infection that either progressed to CIN3+ or cleared (not recorded which).

Turning to this clone: Read data end 3 residues before the CDR3 end; the end is taken from the germline J gene. The V call is TRBV9, the J call TRBJ2-7, with TRBD2 matching 16 bases. Trimming took 3 bases from V and 4 from J; bases not matched to a gene: 13. This CDR3 contains 19 residues. Germline V gene sequence: CDR1 SGDLS, CDR2 YYNGEE. The CDR3 DNA, read in part, is TGTGCCAGCAGCGCGGGACTAGCGGGGGGGCTTCATTCTATTTACGAG. Its translation is CASSAGLAGGLHSIYE. The full CDR3 sequence reads CASSAGLAGGLHSIYEQYF.

On this clone: The CDR3 is cut off 3 residues early in the read; its end comes from the germline J gene. The V call is TRBV20-1, the J call TRBJ2-1; TRBD2 matches 13 bases. Germline CDR1 DFQATT, CDR2 SNEGSKA (reference sequence). V lost 3 bases to trimming and J lost 5 bases; unmatched junction nucleotides: 1. This CDR3 contains 14 residues. CDR3 sequence reads: CSARGLAGHNEQFF. Partial CDR3 DNA: TGCAGTGCTAGGGGACTAGCGGGACACAATGAG.

The CDR3 bases that were read are TGCAGTGCCAGACTAGCGGGAGGGACCAATGAG. It translates to CSARLAGGTNE. The complete CDR3 protein is CSARLAGGTNEQFF. The chain employs TRBV20-1 and TRBJ2-1; 14 nucleotides agree with TRBD2. The sequenced fragment ends 3 residues before the CDR3 boundary, so the rest is inferred from the germline J gene. J gave up 6 bases and V 6 bases, and 4 bases lay outside the gene matches. This CDR3 has 14 residues. Germline CDR1 DFQATT, CDR2 SNEGSKA (reference sequence).

Points on this clone: The sequence runs out 3 residues before the end of the CDR3; the remainder is reconstructed from the germline J gene. The genes are TRBV6-2 or TRBV6-3 and TRBJ1-5; 9 bases line up with TRBD1. CDR1 MNHEY and CDR2 SVGEGT come from the germline V gene. After removal of 3 bases from V and 8 bases from J, the junction contained 5 bases not matched to a gene. The CDR3 extends over 14 amino acids. The CDR3 sequence: CASSYPWTGEPQHF. CDR3 DNA (partial): TGTGCCAGCAGTTATCCCTGGACAGGGGAGCCC.